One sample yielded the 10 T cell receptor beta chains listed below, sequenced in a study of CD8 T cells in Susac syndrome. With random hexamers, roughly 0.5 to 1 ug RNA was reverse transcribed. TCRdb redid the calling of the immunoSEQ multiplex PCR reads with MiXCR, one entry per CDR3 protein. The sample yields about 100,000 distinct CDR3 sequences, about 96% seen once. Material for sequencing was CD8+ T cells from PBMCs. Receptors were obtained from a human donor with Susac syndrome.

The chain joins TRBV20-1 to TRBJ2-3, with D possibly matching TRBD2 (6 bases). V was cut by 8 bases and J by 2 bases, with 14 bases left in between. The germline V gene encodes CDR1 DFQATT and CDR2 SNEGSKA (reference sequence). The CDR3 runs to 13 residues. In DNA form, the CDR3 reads TGCAGTCGGACTAAAGTAGACACAGATACGCAGTATTTT. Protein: CSRTKVDTDTQYF.

CDR3 amino acids: CSASTDLSSNQETQYF. The CDR3 bases are TGCAGTGCTAGTACAGATCTTTCCTCTAACCAAGAGACCCAGTACTTC. This sequence joins TRBV20-1 and TRBJ2-5; no reliable D call. This CDR3 has 16 residues. CDR1 and CDR2 from the germline V gene are DFQATT and SNEGSKA (reference sequence). Trimming cost V 3 bases and J 0 bases, with 17 bases left between them.

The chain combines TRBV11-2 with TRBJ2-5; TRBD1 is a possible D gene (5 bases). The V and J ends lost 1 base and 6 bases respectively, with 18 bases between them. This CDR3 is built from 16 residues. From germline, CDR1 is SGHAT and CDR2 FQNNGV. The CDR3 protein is CASSLGTGGGEQTQYF. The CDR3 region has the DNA TGTGCCAGCAGCTTAGGTACAGGCGGTGGGGAACAGACCCAGTACTTC.

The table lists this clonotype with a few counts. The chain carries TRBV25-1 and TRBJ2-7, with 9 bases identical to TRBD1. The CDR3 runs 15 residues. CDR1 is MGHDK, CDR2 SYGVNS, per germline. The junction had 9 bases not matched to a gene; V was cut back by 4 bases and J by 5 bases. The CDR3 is CASSAGDREWDEQYF. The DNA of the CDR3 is TGTGCCAGCAGTGCAGGGGACAGGGAATGGGACGAGCAGTACTTC.

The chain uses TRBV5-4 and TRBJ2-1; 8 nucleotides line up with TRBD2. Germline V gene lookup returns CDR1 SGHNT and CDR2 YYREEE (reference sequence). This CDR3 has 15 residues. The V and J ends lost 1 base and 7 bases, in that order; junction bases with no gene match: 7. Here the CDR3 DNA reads TGTGCCAGCAGCTTGTATCAAGCGGGAGTGAATGAGCAGTTCTTC. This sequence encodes CASSLYQAGVNEQFF.

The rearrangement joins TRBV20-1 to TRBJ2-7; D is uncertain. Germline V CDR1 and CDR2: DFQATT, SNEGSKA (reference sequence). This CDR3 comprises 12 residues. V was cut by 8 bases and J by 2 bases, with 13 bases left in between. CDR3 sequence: CSPAKLAYEQYF. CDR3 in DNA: TGCAGTCCCGCGAAGTTAGCCTACGAGCAGTACTTC.

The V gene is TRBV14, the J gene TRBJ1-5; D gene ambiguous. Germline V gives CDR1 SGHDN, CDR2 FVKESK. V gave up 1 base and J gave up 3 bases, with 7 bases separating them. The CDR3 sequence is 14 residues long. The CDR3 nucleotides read TGTGCCAGCAGCCAAGTGACCGTCAATCAGCCCCAGCATTTT. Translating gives CASSQVTVNQPQHF.

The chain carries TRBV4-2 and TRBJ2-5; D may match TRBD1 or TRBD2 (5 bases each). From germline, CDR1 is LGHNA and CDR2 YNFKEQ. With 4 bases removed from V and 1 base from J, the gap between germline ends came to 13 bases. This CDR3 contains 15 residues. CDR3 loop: CASSLGLGPQETQYF. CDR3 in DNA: TGTGCCAGCAGCCTTGGACTGGGACCCCAAGAGACCCAGTACTTC.

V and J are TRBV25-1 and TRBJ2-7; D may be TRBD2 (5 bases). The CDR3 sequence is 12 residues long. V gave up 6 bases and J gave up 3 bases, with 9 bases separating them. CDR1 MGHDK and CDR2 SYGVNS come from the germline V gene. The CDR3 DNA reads TGTGCCAGCAGGGACTTAGGCTACGAGCAGTACTTC. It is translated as CASRDLGYEQYF.

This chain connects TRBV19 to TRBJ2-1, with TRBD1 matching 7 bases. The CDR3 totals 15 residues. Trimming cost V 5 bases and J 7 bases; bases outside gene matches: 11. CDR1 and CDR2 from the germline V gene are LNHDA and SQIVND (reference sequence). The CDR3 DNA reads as TGTGCCAGTAGTCACACTATCCCGACAGGGAATGAGCAGTTCTTC. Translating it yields CASSHTIPTGNEQFF.